The rows below give T cell receptor beta chains drawn from one sample of a study of blood T cell repertoires in COVID-19. Assay used: immunoSEQ multiplex PCR; TCRdb lists only in-frame clones, some missing. This table has 65,000 to 100,000 clones, roughly 80% appearing once. Material: peripheral blood. The receptors were gathered from an elderly woman with acute or convalescent COVID-19. Each CDR3 is given with its conserved first and last residue. The order of the fields is clone size, V gene, J gene, D gene, CDR3 DNA, CDR3 protein. A D gene is named only where the DNA matches it firmly. Size is stated for part of the rows, as once, few or many counts, or as a class when the clone is expanded.

.	TRBV20-1	TRBJ1-5	TRBD1	TGCAGTGCTAGTCCCGGGACAGGGGTTCAGCCCCAGCATTTT	CSASPGTGVQPQHF
.	TRBV19	TRBJ1-2	.	TGTGCCAGTAGTAGGAGAATCAGGGACTATGGCTACACCTTC	CASSRRIRDYGYTF
.	TRBV19	TRBJ1-5	.	TGTGCCAGTATGATACCGGGGAGTAATCAGCCCCAGCATTTT	CASMIPGSNQPQHF
few	TRBV7-3	TRBJ2-5	.	TGTGCCAGCAGCTCAACCGGGTCCTTAAGGACCCAGTACTTC	CASSSTGSLRTQYF
once	TRBV9	TRBJ1-3	TRBD1	TGTGCCAGCAGCGTAGCTTCAGGGGGCAACACCATATATTTT	CASSVASGGNTIYF
once	TRBV19	TRBJ1-2	TRBD1	TGTGCCAGTAGTATCCGGACAGGGTATAACTATGGCTACACCTTC	CASSIRTGYNYGYTF
.	TRBV19	TRBJ1-1	.	TGTGCCAGTAGTACTACAGAATTGGCTGAAGCTTTCTTT	CASSTTELAEAFF
.	TRBV7-9	TRBJ1-2	TRBD1	TGTGCCAGCAGCTTGGAGAACAGGGGGCACTACACCTTC	CASSLENRGHYTF
.	TRBV28	TRBJ2-2	TRBD2	TGTGCCAGCAAAAAAGCGGGGGGGACGAACACCGGGGAGCTGTTTTTT	CASKKAGGTNTGELFF
few	TRBV6-5	TRBJ2-5	TRBD2	TGTGCCAGCAGCGGGACTAGCGGCCCCCAAGAGACCCAGTACTTC	CASSGTSGPQETQYF
.	TRBV21-1	TRBJ2-6	.	TGTGCCAGCAGCAAATCGATTTGCAGGGCACCTAGGTCTGGGGCCAACGTCCTGACTTTC	CASSKSICRAPRSGANVLTF
.	TRBV5-8	TRBJ1-3	.	TGTGCCAGCAGCTTGAGGAGGTTCCCCTCTGGAAACACCATATATTTT	CASSLRRFPSGNTIYF
.	TRBV6-5	TRBJ2-6	.	TGTGCCAGCCATCCCGAAGGGAGCGGGGCCAACGTCCTGACTTTC	CASHPEGSGANVLTF
.	TRBV6-5	TRBJ2-4	TRBD2	TGTGCCAGCAGTTACAGTGGGGCTAGCGGAAACATTCAGTACTTC	CASSYSGASGNIQYF
.	TRBV6-5	TRBJ1-2	.	TGTGCCAGCACGGACAAGACCTTCGGGGGCTACACCTTC	CASTDKTFGGYTF
.	TRBV10-3	TRBJ1-1	.	TGTGCCATCAGTGAGTCAACAGGTAACACTGAAGCTTTCTTT	CAISESTGNTEAFF
.	TRBV19	TRBJ1-4	TRBD1	TGTGCCAGTAGTCCTTCCCGACAGGGTAGTTGGGAAAAACTGTTTTTT	CASSPSRQGSWEKLFF
once	TRBV5-8	TRBJ1-4	.	TGTGCCAGCAGCTTGAGTATAAGGGGGAGTGAAAAACTGTTTTTT	CASSLSIRGSEKLFF
.	TRBV2	TRBJ2-7	.	TGTGCCAGCAGTTCTACTAAGGGGCGAGGCGAGCAGTACTTC	CASSSTKGRGEQYF
.	TRBV7-3	TRBJ1-2	.	TGTGCCAGCAGCCGAGGCCCAGGGGCCAACTATGGCTACACCTTC	CASSRGPGANYGYTF
.	TRBV21-1	TRBJ1-5	.	TGTGCCAGCAGCAAATCCCAGGGGTACCCCCTTGGGGAGCCCCAGCATTTT	CASSKSQGYPLGEPQHF
once	TRBV6-1	TRBJ2-2	.	TGTGCCAGCAGTGATGTTTTAGGGCAGGTCAGGGCCGGGGAGCTGTTTTTT	CASSDVLGQVRAGELFF
.	TRBV28	TRBJ2-1	TRBD2	TGTGCCAGCAGTGCCCTCGGGACTAGCGGGGGCTACAATGAGCAGTTCTTC	CASSALGTSGGYNEQFF
.	TRBV11-2	TRBJ1-3	.	TGTGCCAGCAGCTTATTTGACGTGGCGGGGAGCTCTGGAAACACCATATATTTT	CASSLFDVAGSSGNTIYF
.	TRBV6-5	TRBJ1-2	.	TGTGCCAGCAGTTACTCGAAGATTAGCGGGAATGGCTACACCTTC	CASSYSKISGNGYTF
.	TRBV4-3	TRBJ1-4	.	TGCGCCAGCAGCCAAGAGGTGGCCCGAAATGAAAAACTGTTTTTT	CASSQEVARNEKLFF
.	TRBV7-9	TRBJ1-3	.	TGTGCCAGCACCCGTGAGACAGCGAGCTCTGGAAACACCATATATTTT	CASTRETASSGNTIYF
.	TRBV9	TRBJ2-2	.	TGTGCCAGCAGCGTAGACAGGGTGGCCACCGGGGAGCTGTTTTTT	CASSVDRVATGELFF
.	TRBV7-2	TRBJ1-2	TRBD1	TGTGCCAGCAGCCCCCAGGGGGGTGGGGCTAACTATGGCTACACCTTC	CASSPQGGGANYGYTF
.	TRBV6-5	TRBJ2-1	.	TGTGCCAGCAGTTGGGACTTAAACCAGGATGAGCAGTTCTTC	CASSWDLNQDEQFF
.	TRBV7-3	TRBJ2-3	TRBD2	TGTGCCAGCAGCCCCCACCTAGCGGGGGGTAGAGATACGCAGTATTTT	CASSPHLAGGRDTQYF
.	TRBV7-9	TRBJ1-2	TRBD1	TGTGCCAGCAGTCCCGGGACAGGGGTGTATGGCTACACCTTC	CASSPGTGVYGYTF
.	TRBV2	TRBJ1-5	.	TGTGCCAGCAGTGAACGGCGGCAGAGCAATCAGCCCCAGCATTTT	CASSERRQSNQPQHF
.	TRBV2	TRBJ1-1	.	TGTGCCAGCAGTCTAACAGTCGAAGCTTTCTTT	CASSLTVEAFF
few	TRBV27	TRBJ2-1	TRBD2	TGTGCCAGCAGTTTGTGGACTAGCGGAGGAGGGCAGTTCTTC	CASSLWTSGGGQFF
once	TRBV5-8	TRBJ1-5	TRBD1	TGTGCCACCACAGGCAGGACAGGGTACAATCAGCCCCAGCATTTT	CATTGRTGYNQPQHF
.	TRBV5-6	TRBJ2-6	TRBD1	TGTGCCAGCAGCTGGTTGGGACAGCGCTCTGGGGCCAACGTCCTGACTTTC	CASSWLGQRSGANVLTF